The rows below give T cell receptor beta chains drawn from one sample of a study of CD8 T cells in ankylosing spondylitis. TCRdb reprocessed the 5' RACE reads with MiXCR, giving one entry per CDR3 protein. The table lists around 150,000 distinct CDR3 sequences, about an eighth of them singletons. The sample comprised blood, either unsorted or a sorted T cell fraction (not recorded which). These receptors were taken from a female donor with ankylosing spondylitis or in good health (not recorded which). Each CDR3 is given with its conserved first and last residue. The D gene is left open where the match is weak. Some rows mark clone size as missing; the rest say once, few, many or name a class of expanded clone.

size: few; D: TRBD1; length: 16; J: TRBJ1-5; V: TRBV20-1; CDR3: CSARAGTGGSYQPQHF; DNA: TGCAGTGCTAGAGCCGGGACAGGGGGCTCTTATCAGCCCCAGCATTTT
size: few; D: TRBD1; length: 16; J: TRBJ1-1; V: TRBV6-5; CDR3: CASSYTHRGLNTEAFF; DNA: TGTGCCAGCAGTTACACACACAGGGGACTGAACACTGAAGCTTTCTTT
size: few; D: TRBD1; length: 13; J: TRBJ2-1; V: TRBV10-3; CDR3: CATLGQESYEQFF; DNA: TGTGCCACCCTAGGACAGGAGAGCTATGAGCAGTTCTTC
size: many; D: -; length: 16; J: TRBJ1-4; V: TRBV7-2; CDR3: CASSSFPGSKYEKLFF; DNA: TGTGCCAGCAGCTCTTTTCCGGGATCCAAATATGAAAAACTGTTTTTT
size: many; D: -; length: 15; J: TRBJ2-1; V: TRBV5-1; CDR3: CASRTDGISYNEQFF; DNA: TGCGCCAGCAGAACGGACGGAATCTCCTACAATGAGCAGTTCTTC
size: many; D: -; length: 14; J: TRBJ1-4; V: TRBV11-2; CDR3: CASSQSAINEKLFF; DNA: TGTGCCAGCAGCCAGTCCGCTATTAATGAAAAACTGTTTTTT
size: few; D: -; length: 14; J: TRBJ2-7; V: TRBV11-2; CDR3: CASSLRRSSYEQYF; DNA: TGTGCCAGCAGCTTAAGGAGGAGCTCCTACGAGCAGTACTTC
size: few; D: TRBD1; length: 13; J: TRBJ1-1; V: TRBV6-1; CDR3: CASSDRGVTEAFF; DNA: TGTGCCAGCAGTGACAGGGGGGTCACTGAAGCTTTCTTT
size: many; D: TRBD1; length: 13; J: TRBJ1-2; V: TRBV11-2; CDR3: CASSSDRARSYTF; DNA: TGTGCCAGCAGCTCGGACAGGGCGAGGAGCTACACCTTC
size: many; D: TRBD2; length: 16; J: TRBJ2-7; V: TRBV20-1; CDR3: CSARGAGTSGSYEQYF; DNA: TGCAGTGCTAGAGGGGCCGGGACTAGCGGCTCCTACGAGCAGTACTTC
size: few; D: -; length: 12; J: TRBJ2-2; V: TRBV5-2; CDR3: CASNWVSGELFF; DNA: TGCGCCAGCAACTGGGTTAGCGGGGAGCTGTTTTTT
size: -; D: -; length: 12; J: TRBJ1-2; V: TRBV12-3/TRBV12-4; CDR3: CASSLTVVGYTF; DNA: TGTGCCAGCAGTTTGACGGTGGTTGGCTACACCTTC
size: many; D: -; length: 13; J: TRBJ1-1; V: TRBV20-1; CDR3: CSARDGRRTEAFF; DNA: TGCAGTGCTAGAGATGGGAGGAGAACTGAAGCTTTCTTT
size: many; D: TRBD2; length: 19; J: TRBJ2-1; V: TRBV10-3; CDR3: CAIRKFKTGLAGEYNEQFF; DNA: TGTGCCATCAGGAAGTTTAAAACGGGACTAGCGGGGGAATACAATGAGCAGTTCTTC
size: many; D: TRBD1; length: 13; J: TRBJ1-6; V: TRBV29-1; CDR3: CSVGDSEESPLHF; DNA: TGCAGCGTGGGGGACAGTGAGGAATCACCCCTCCACTTT
size: few; D: -; length: 13; J: TRBJ2-5; V: TRBV20-1; CDR3: CSARQPYQETQYF; DNA: TGCAGTGCTAGACAACCGTACCAAGAGACCCAGTACTTC
size: many; D: -; length: 15; J: TRBJ2-2; V: TRBV24-1; CDR3: CATSDNGGNTGELFF; DNA: TGTGCCACCAGTGATAATGGCGGAAACACCGGGGAGCTGTTTTTT
size: -; D: TRBD2; length: 14; J: TRBJ2-4; V: TRBV4-1; CDR3: CASSRGNAGAIQYF; DNA: TGCGCCAGCAGCCGCGGCAATGCGGGAGCCATTCAGTACTTC
size: many; D: TRBD2; length: 16; J: TRBJ2-2; V: TRBV5-1; CDR3: CASSLFAGDPTGELFF; DNA: TGCGCCAGCAGCTTGTTTGCGGGGGACCCCACCGGGGAGCTGTTTTTT
size: many; D: -; length: 16; J: TRBJ1-1; V: TRBV18; CDR3: CASSRSSGEWGTEAFF; DNA: TGTGCCAGCTCACGAAGTTCAGGGGAGTGGGGGACTGAAGCTTTCTTT
size: many; D: -; length: 11; J: TRBJ1-2; V: TRBV29-1; CDR3: CSKTRKSGYTF; DNA: TGCAGCAAAACACGGAAGAGCGGCTACACCTTC
size: few; D: -; length: 12; J: TRBJ2-5; V: TRBV28; CDR3: CASSRVRETQYF; DNA: TGTGCCAGCAGCCGGGTTAGGGAGACCCAGTACTTC
size: few; D: -; length: 14; J: TRBJ2-7; V: TRBV2; CDR3: CASSEQGQSYEQYF; DNA: TGTGCCAGCAGTGAACAGGGACAATCCTACGAGCAGTACTTC
size: -; D: -; length: 12; J: TRBJ1-2; V: TRBV18; CDR3: CASSPGEYGDTF; DNA: TGTGCCAGCTCACCGGGCGAATATGGCGACACCTTC
size: many; D: TRBD1; length: 15; J: TRBJ2-1; V: TRBV5-5; CDR3: CASSLAGGVNDEQFF; DNA: TGTGCCAGCAGCTTGGCAGGGGGAGTGAATGATGAGCAGTTCTTC
size: few; D: -; length: 12; J: TRBJ2-1; V: TRBV6-2/TRBV6-3; CDR3: CASRPPGIEQFF; DNA: TGTGCCAGCAGACCCCCAGGGATTGAGCAGTTCTTC
size: many; D: TRBD1; length: 15; J: TRBJ1-6; V: TRBV3-1; CDR3: CASSQVTGALGPLHF; DNA: TGTGCCAGCAGCCAAGTGACAGGGGCCTTAGGGCCCCTCCACTTT
size: many; D: -; length: 14; J: TRBJ2-7; V: TRBV7-8; CDR3: CASSLRTDAYEQYF; DNA: TGTGCCAGCAGCTTAAGGACAGACGCCTACGAGCAGTACTTC
size: -; D: TRBD2; length: 16; J: TRBJ2-1; V: TRBV11-2; CDR3: CASSSLSGGLYNEQFF; DNA: TGTGCCAGCAGCTCCCTCAGCGGGGGGCTCTACAATGAGCAGTTCTTC
size: many; D: -; length: 14; J: TRBJ1-5; V: TRBV4-2; CDR3: CASSQAMGNQPQHF; DNA: TGTGCCAGCAGCCAAGCCATGGGCAATCAGCCCCAGCATTTT
size: many; D: -; length: 14; J: TRBJ1-1; V: TRBV5-1; CDR3: CASTVGSMNTEAFF; DNA: TGCGCCAGCACCGTAGGGTCGATGAACACTGAAGCTTTCTTT
size: -; D: -; length: 13; J: TRBJ1-5; V: TRBV3-1; CDR3: CASSQDVFQPQHF; DNA: TGTGCCAGCAGCCAAGATGTGTTTCAGCCCCAGCATTTT
size: -; D: -; length: 15; J: TRBJ1-3; V: TRBV3-1; CDR3: CASSLQMTAGNTIYF; DNA: TGTGCCAGCAGCCTTCAAATGACTGCCGGAAACACCATATATTTT
size: many; D: -; length: 12; J: TRBJ2-3; V: TRBV5-1; CDR3: CASSLATDTQYF; DNA: TGCGCCAGCAGCTTGGCCACAGATACGCAGTATTTT
size: few; D: TRBD2; length: 13; J: TRBJ2-7; V: TRBV7-2; CDR3: CASSLGGGREQYF; DNA: TGTGCCAGCAGCTTAGGGGGGGGACGCGAGCAGTACTTC
size: many; D: TRBD1; length: 16; J: TRBJ2-1; V: TRBV3-1; CDR3: CASSHRGRGRYNEQFF; DNA: TGTGCCAGCAGCCATCGAGGCAGGGGGCGGTACAATGAGCAGTTCTTC
size: -; D: TRBD1; length: 15; J: TRBJ2-1; V: TRBV30; CDR3: CAWSLGGQGSNEQFF; DNA: TGTGCCTGGAGCCTCGGGGGACAGGGTTCGAATGAGCAGTTCTTC
size: many; D: -; length: 16; J: TRBJ1-6; V: TRBV6-1; CDR3: CASSQGSGSYNSPLHF; DNA: TGTGCCAGCAGTCAGGGATCGGGCTCCTATAATTCACCCCTCCACTTT
size: -; D: -; length: 17; J: TRBJ1-1; V: TRBV19; CDR3: CASSMGPAWGSNTEAFF; DNA: TGTGCCAGTAGTATGGGGCCAGCTTGGGGTTCGAACACTGAAGCTTTCTTT
size: many; D: -; length: 12; J: TRBJ2-7; V: TRBV12-3/TRBV12-4; CDR3: CASRTARGEQYF; DNA: TGTGCCAGCAGGACTGCCCGGGGTGAGCAGTACTTC
size: many; D: -; length: 12; J: TRBJ2-1; V: TRBV29-1; CDR3: CSVRAVYNEQFF; DNA: TGCAGCGTCCGGGCTGTTTACAATGAGCAGTTCTTC
size: few; D: -; length: 14; J: TRBJ1-2; V: TRBV3-1; CDR3: CASSHQTGSYGYTF; DNA: TGTGCCAGCAGCCACCAAACAGGATCCTATGGCTACACCTTC
size: many; D: -; length: 15; J: TRBJ2-1; V: TRBV10-1; CDR3: CASSEDREGGDEQFF; DNA: TGCGCCAGCAGTGAGGACAGGGAAGGGGGGGATGAGCAGTTCTTC
size: many; D: TRBD1; length: 12; J: TRBJ1-2; V: TRBV29-1; CDR3: CSPGQGYDGYTF; DNA: TGCAGCCCAGGACAGGGGTACGATGGCTACACCTTC
size: many; D: -; length: 14; J: TRBJ2-7; V: TRBV28; CDR3: CASSTLDRGYEQYF; DNA: TGTGCCAGCAGTACCCTGGACAGAGGCTACGAGCAGTACTTC
size: many; D: -; length: 13; J: TRBJ2-7; V: TRBV10-3; CDR3: CAISGPRSYEQYF; DNA: TGTGCCATCAGCGGGCCCCGTAGCTACGAGCAGTACTTC
size: few; D: -; length: 15; J: TRBJ1-5; V: TRBV2; CDR3: CASSEPGGSHQPQHF; DNA: TGTGCCAGCAGTGAACCCGGAGGGTCTCACCAGCCCCAGCATTTT
size: -; D: -; length: 15; J: TRBJ1-2; V: TRBV9; CDR3: CASSASLDGKGGYTF; DNA: TGTGCCAGCAGCGCTAGCTTGGACGGGAAGGGAGGCTACACCTTC
size: many; D: TRBD2; length: 13; J: TRBJ2-7; V: TRBV12-3/TRBV12-4; CDR3: CATGTSGTYEQYF; DNA: TGTGCCACGGGGACTAGCGGGACCTACGAGCAGTACTTC
size: many; D: -; length: 16; J: TRBJ2-2; V: TRBV12-3/TRBV12-4; CDR3: CASSPPRDPNTGELFF; DNA: TGTGCCAGCAGCCCCCCTAGGGACCCAAACACCGGGGAGCTGTTTTTT
size: -; D: TRBD1; length: 12; J: TRBJ1-2; V: TRBV5-1; CDR3: CASSGQEYGYTF; DNA: TGCGCCAGCAGCGGACAGGAGTATGGCTACACCTTC
size: many; D: -; length: 14; J: TRBJ1-6; V: TRBV12-3/TRBV12-4; CDR3: CASSSAGPNSPLHF; DNA: TGTGCCAGCAGTTCCGCAGGCCCCAATTCACCCCTCCACTTT
size: few; D: -; length: 13; J: TRBJ1-6; V: TRBV28; CDR3: CASSSLSNSPLHF; DNA: TGTGCCAGCAGTTCTTTAAGTAATTCACCCCTCCACTTT
size: many; D: -; length: 12; J: TRBJ1-1; V: TRBV6-5; CDR3: CASSAPGLEAFF; DNA: TGTGCCAGCAGTGCTCCGGGACTAGAAGCTTTCTTT
size: many; D: -; length: 17; J: TRBJ2-2; V: TRBV12-3/TRBV12-4; CDR3: CASSSGGQSANTGELFF; DNA: TGTGCCAGCAGTTCGGGGGGACAGAGCGCGAACACCGGGGAGCTGTTTTTT
size: many; D: -; length: 17; J: TRBJ2-1; V: TRBV20-1; CDR3: CSARARRGIPTYNEQFF; DNA: TGCAGTGCTAGAGCCCGGCGGGGCATTCCGACCTACAATGAGCAGTTCTTC
size: many; D: -; length: 16; J: TRBJ1-3; V: TRBV28; CDR3: CASSTPGASSGNTIYF; DNA: TGTGCCAGCAGTACCCCGGGTGCCAGCTCTGGAAACACCATATATTTT
size: many; D: -; length: 17; J: TRBJ2-5; V: TRBV5-4; CDR3: CASRQNDRSGYQETQYF; DNA: TGTGCCAGCAGACAAAACGACAGGAGCGGGTACCAAGAGACCCAGTACTTC